One and the same sample provided the 8 T cell receptor beta chains below, sequenced in a study of blood T cell repertoires in COVID-19. This table comes from immunoSEQ multiplex PCR, and its TCRdb copy is limited to in-frame clones, with some not included. The data contain over 130,000 clones, around 86% of them singletons. Sequencing was carried out using peripheral blood. Receptors originate from an elderly woman with acute or convalescent COVID-19.

V usage is TRBV18 and J usage is TRBJ2-4; D is unclear. CDR1 and CDR2 (germline): KGHSH, LQKENI. V was cut by 4 bases and J by 6 bases, with 10 bases left in between. The CDR3 runs to 13 residues. CDR3 loop: CASSRGEPNIQYF. The DNA of the CDR3 is TGTGCCAGCTCACGAGGCGAGCCAAACATTCAGTACTTC.

V usage is TRBV28 and J usage is TRBJ1-3; 7 bases are a match to TRBD1. The CDR3 is made up of 14 amino acids. Unmatched junction bases numbered 4, after V lost 5 bases and J lost 3 bases. The V gene's germline CDR1 is MDHEN and CDR2 SYDVKM. CDR3 nucleotides: TGTGCCAGCAGTGTAGGGGGCTTTGGAAACACCATATATTTT. Its translation: CASSVGGFGNTIYF.

This clone has a handful of counts. CDR3 DNA sequence: TGCAGTGCTAGTCGGAGCAATCAGCCCCAGCATTTT. This codes for CSASRSNQPQHF. The chain carries TRBV20-1 and TRBJ1-5, with D hard to call. The CDR3 runs 12 residues. Germline CDR1 and CDR2: DFQATT and SNEGSKA (reference sequence). The ends were cut back, 3 bases at V and 1 base at J, with 4 bases in the middle.

The genes are TRBV5-6 and TRBJ2-2; TRBD2 matches at 8 bases. Germline CDR1 and CDR2: SGHDT and YYEEEE. This CDR3 contains 16 residues. Losses at the gene ends were 2 bases for V and 2 bases for J; bases not matched to a gene: 5. This chain's CDR3 is CASSLRLAINTGELFF. The DNA for the CDR3 is TGTGCCAGCAGCTTACGACTAGCGATAAACACCGGGGAGCTGTTTTTT.

V usage is TRBV10-1 and J usage is TRBJ1-5, with TRBD1 matching 7 bases. J gave up 3 bases and V 5 bases, and 10 bases lay outside the gene matches. The V gene's germline CDR1 is WNHNN and CDR2 SYGVQD (reference sequence). The CDR3 loop spans 16 amino acids. The CDR3 DNA reads as TGCGCCAGCAGTCCTACCACAGGGGTGCCCAATCAGCCCCAGCATTTT. It translates to CASSPTTGVPNQPQHF.

This chain joins TRBV7-2 and TRBJ1-2, with D perhaps matching TRBD1 (5 bases). Trimming removed 6 bases at V and 4 bases at J, with 15 bases between. Germline CDR1 reads SGHTA; CDR2 reads FQGNSA. The CDR3 contains 14 residues. CDR3 sequence reads: CASRSRDLAYGYTF. CDR3 coding DNA: TGTGCCAGCAGATCCCGGGACTTAGCCTATGGCTACACCTTC.

To note about this clone: The junction departs from the called germline gene at one end, perhaps through a read error. The chain has TRBV7-3 and TRBJ2-5; 9 nucleotides align to TRBD1. CDR3 length equals 14 residues. The V gene's germline CDR1 is SGHTA and CDR2 FQGTGA. In DNA form, the CDR3 reads TGTGCCAGCAGCGTAACAGGGGGCGCGGAGACCCAGTACTTC. This gives the protein CASSVTGGAETQYF.

The chain couples TRBV12-3 or TRBV12-4 to TRBJ2-3; D gene uncertain. V dropped 8 bases and J dropped 8 bases, with 11 bases sitting between them. The CDR3 totals 11 residues. CDR3 coding DNA: TGTGCCAGCGCCTTGTCGGTTACGCAGTATTTT. This translates into CASALSVTQYF.